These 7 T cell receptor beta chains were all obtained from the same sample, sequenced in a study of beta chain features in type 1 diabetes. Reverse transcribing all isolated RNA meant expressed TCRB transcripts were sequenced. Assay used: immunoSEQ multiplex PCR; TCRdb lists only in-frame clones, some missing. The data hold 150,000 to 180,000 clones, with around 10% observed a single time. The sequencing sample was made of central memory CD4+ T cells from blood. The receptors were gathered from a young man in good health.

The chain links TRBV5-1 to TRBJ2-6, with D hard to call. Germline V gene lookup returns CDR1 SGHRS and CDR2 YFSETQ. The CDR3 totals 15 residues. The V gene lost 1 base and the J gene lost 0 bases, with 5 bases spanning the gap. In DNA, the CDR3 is TGCGCCAGCAGCTTGTTAGGCTCTGGGGCCAACGTCCTGACTTTC. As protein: CASSLLGSGANVLTF.

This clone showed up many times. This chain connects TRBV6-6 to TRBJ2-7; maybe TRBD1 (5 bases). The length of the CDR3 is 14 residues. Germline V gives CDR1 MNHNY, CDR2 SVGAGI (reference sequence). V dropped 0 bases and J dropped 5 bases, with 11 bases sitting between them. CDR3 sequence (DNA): TGTGCCAGCAGTTACTCGATGCCAGGGAACGAGCAGTACTTC. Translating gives CASSYSMPGNEQYF.

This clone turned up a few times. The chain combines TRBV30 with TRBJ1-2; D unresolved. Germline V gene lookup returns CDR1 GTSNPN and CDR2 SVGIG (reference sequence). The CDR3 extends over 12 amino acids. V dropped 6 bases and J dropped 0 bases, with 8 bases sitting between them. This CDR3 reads CACGRPNYGYTF. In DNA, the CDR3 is TGTGCCTGCGGGCGGCCTAACTATGGCTACACCTTC.

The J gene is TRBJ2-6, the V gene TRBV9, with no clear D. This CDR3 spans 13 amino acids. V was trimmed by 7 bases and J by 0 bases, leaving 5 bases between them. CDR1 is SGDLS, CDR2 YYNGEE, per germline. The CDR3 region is CASRSSGANVLTF. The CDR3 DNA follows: TGTGCCAGCCGGAGCTCTGGGGCCAACGTCCTGACTTTC.

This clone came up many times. CDR3 sequence: CAGNRDTNYGYTF. In nucleotides, the CDR3 is TGTGCCGGTAATCGGGACACTAACTATGGCTACACCTTC. This chain uses TRBV2 with TRBJ1-2; D is possibly TRBD1 (6 bases). The CDR3 is 13 amino acids. V lost 11 bases and J 0 bases, leaving 13 bases between the germline ends. Germline-derived CDR1 and CDR2 are SNHLY and FYNNEI.

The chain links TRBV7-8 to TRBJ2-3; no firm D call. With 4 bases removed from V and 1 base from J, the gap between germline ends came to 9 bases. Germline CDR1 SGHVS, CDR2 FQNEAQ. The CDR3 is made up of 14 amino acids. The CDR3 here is CASSSGARTDTQYF. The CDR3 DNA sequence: TGTGCCAGCAGCTCCGGAGCGCGCACAGATACGCAGTATTTT.

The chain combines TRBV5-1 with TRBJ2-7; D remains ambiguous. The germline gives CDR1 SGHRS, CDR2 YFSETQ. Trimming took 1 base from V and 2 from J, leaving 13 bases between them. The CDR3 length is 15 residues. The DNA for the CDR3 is TGCGCCAGCAGCTTGCCGGGCGCCCTGGCCTACGAGCAGTACTTC. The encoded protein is CASSLPGALAYEQYF.